Each of the 23 T cell receptor beta chains below was sequenced from the same sample in a study of vaccination and CD4 T cells after COVID-19. No antigen is known for these receptors. The sample's treatment: approximately nine-day PBMC culture with coronavirus spike peptide pools or control peptides (ViraFEST assay). Sequenced with the Oncomine TCR Beta short-read assay was DNA taken from cultured CD4+ T cells. TCRdb passed the PCR reads through MiXCR, listing each CDR3 protein once. This table holds about 15,000 distinct CDR3 sequences, 40% to 45% found once. What was sequenced was cultured CD4+ T cells from blood. The origin of the receptors is a human donor with COVID-19.

This clonotype appeared a few times. The chain employs TRBV20-1 and TRBJ1-3; D might be TRBD1 (5 bases). This CDR3 region has 14 residues. V lost 6 bases and J 2 bases, leaving 14 bases between the germline ends. CDR1 and CDR2 (germline): DFQATT, SNEGSKA (reference sequence). CDR3 loop: CSAPGPEAGNTIYF. The CDR3 coding sequence is TGCAGTGCACCGGGGCCGGAGGCTGGAAACACCATATATTTT.

A few counts support this clonotype. V and J are TRBV20-1 and TRBJ1-3; D is ambiguous. The CDR3 length is 13 residues. Looked up from germline, CDR1 is DFQATT and CDR2 is SNEGSKA (reference sequence). Trimming stripped 3 bases from V and 3 bases from J, with 9 bases between. The CDR3 bases are TGCAGTGCTAGTGGGCGGTATGGAAACACCATATATTTT. It is translated as CSASGRYGNTIYF.

V gene TRBV10-1 combines with J gene TRBJ1-5, with D tentatively TRBD1 (6 bases). CDR3 length equals 14 residues. Trimming removed 1 base at V and 6 bases at J, with 10 bases between. Germline CDR1 is WNHNN and CDR2 is SYGVQD (reference sequence). CDR3 coding DNA: TGCGCCAGCAGTGAGTTTGGCAGGGGTCAGCCCCAGCATTTT. This sequence encodes CASSEFGRGQPQHF.

J is TRBJ2-7 and V is TRBV27; 10 bases agree with TRBD1. The CDR3 has 14 residues. With 8 bases clipped from V and 4 bases from J, the junction kept 8 bases outside the gene matches. From germline, CDR1 is MNHEY and CDR2 SMNVEV (reference sequence). The CDR3 DNA follows: TGTGCCAGCCGGGCGGGACAGGGGATTTACGAGCAGTACTTC. This encodes CASRAGQGIYEQYF.

J is TRBJ2-4 and V is TRBV6-1; 10 bases are shared with TRBD1. Germline trimming cut 5 bases from V and 6 bases from J; bases unmatched to any gene: 1. CDR1 is MNHNS and CDR2 is SASEGT in the germline V gene. The CDR3 extends over 13 amino acids. Here the CDR3 reads CASSRTGGNIQYF. Written as DNA, the CDR3 is TGTGCCAGCAGTAGGACAGGGGGAAACATTCAGTACTTC.

The CDR3 loop reads CATSRGLGQATDTQYF. Here the CDR3 DNA reads TGTGCCACCAGCAGGGGTTTAGGACAGGCAACAGATACGCAGTATTTT. The gene calls are TRBV15 and TRBJ2-3, with 7 bases that match TRBD1. The V gene end was trimmed by 3 bases and the J gene end by 3 bases; junction bases not matched to a gene: 9. CDR1 and CDR2 (germline): LNHNV, YYDKDF (reference sequence). The length of the CDR3 is 16 residues.

This clonotype was recorded only once. V is TRBV19 and J is TRBJ1-3, with a tentative D call TRBD1 (6 bases). V lost 6 bases to trimming and J lost 0 bases, with 12 bases between them. This CDR3 contains 15 residues. Germline V CDR1 and CDR2: LNHDA, SQIVND (reference sequence). The CDR3 is CASRPDRYSGNTIYF. CDR3 in DNA: TGTGCCAGTAGGCCTGACAGGTACTCTGGAAACACCATATATTTT.

This clonotype was found a few times. This chain links TRBV5-6 with TRBJ1-3; 8 nucleotides align to TRBD1. Looked up from germline, CDR1 is SGHDT and CDR2 is YYEEEE. The ends lost 5 bases at V and 0 bases at J; junction bases unmatched: 7. CDR3 length: 16 residues. The chain's CDR3 is CASRLPTGGSGNTIYF. CDR3 nucleotides: TGTGCCAGCAGACTCCCCACAGGGGGCTCTGGAAACACCATATATTTT.

The J gene is TRBJ1-2, the V gene TRBV20-1; 9 bases are a match to TRBD1. This CDR3 contains 16 residues. J gave up 0 bases and V 2 bases, and 7 bases lay outside the gene matches. Per germline, CDR1 DFQATT and CDR2 SNEGSKA (reference sequence). CDR3 sequence (DNA): TGCAGTGCTAGAAAGGGAGGGACAGGGACTAACTATGGCTACACCTTC. The encoded protein is CSARKGGTGTNYGYTF.

The J gene is TRBJ1-6, the V gene TRBV3-1; D not resolved. Per germline, CDR1 LGHDT and CDR2 YNNKEL (reference sequence). This CDR3 is 13 amino acids long. Trimming cost V 1 base and J 6 bases, with 4 bases left between them. DNA for the CDR3: TGTGCCAGCAGCCAAGGTGCTAATTCACCCCTCCACTTT. Its translation: CASSQGANSPLHF.

The chain has TRBV21-1 and TRBJ2-1; whether TRBD2, the table's D call, matches the DNA was not checked. TRBV21-1 is reported as a pseudogene. This CDR3 is built from 17 residues. CDR3 loop: CASSKRGDTKPANEQFF. CDR3 coding DNA: TGTGCCAGCAGCAAACGGGGAGACACCAAACCGGCCAATGAGCAGTTCTTC.

The V and J genes are TRBV25-1 and TRBJ1-5, with 9 bases lining up with TRBD1. This CDR3 has 14 residues. The junction had 7 bases not matched to a gene; V was cut back by 8 bases and J by 5 bases. Germline V CDR1 and CDR2: MGHDK, SYGVNS. CDR3 sequence reads: CASAGTGHDQPQHF. The CDR3 nucleotides read TGTGCCAGCGCCGGGACAGGGCATGATCAGCCCCAGCATTTT.

The rearrangement links TRBV2 to TRBJ2-7; D call uncertain. The germline V and J ends were trimmed by 3 bases and 6 bases, with 9 bases remaining between them. The CDR3 loop spans 12 amino acids. From germline, CDR1 is SNHLY and CDR2 FYNNEI. CDR3 amino acids: CASSEIPSEQYF. The CDR3 DNA reads TGTGCCAGCAGTGAGATCCCCTCCGAGCAGTACTTC.

The V and J genes are TRBV7-2 and TRBJ2-1; 10 positions match TRBD2. Trimming at V came to 5 bases and at J to 4 bases, leaving 5 bases not matched to a gene. The germline gives CDR1 SGHTA, CDR2 FQGNSA. The CDR3 extends over 15 amino acids. The CDR3, as DNA: TGTGCCAGCAGCGAGGGACTAGCGAATTACAATGAGCAGTTCTTC. Its translation is CASSEGLANYNEQFF. The full variable domain, completed using reference TRBV7-2 and TRBJ2-1, is GAGVSQSPSNKVTEKGKDVELRCDPISGHTALYWYRQSLGQGLEFLIYFQGNSAPDKSGLPSDRFSAERTGGSVSTLTIQRTQQEDSAVYLCASSEGLANYNEQFFGPGTRLTVL.

The V call is TRBV6-6, the J call TRBJ2-2, with D unresolved. Trimming took 2 bases from V and 8 from J, leaving 6 bases between them. CDR1 MNHNY and CDR2 SVGAGI come from the germline V gene (reference sequence). The CDR3 has 12 amino acids. DNA of the CDR3: TGTGCCAGCAGTTACACCACAGGGGAGCTGTTTTTT. Its protein product is CASSYTTGELFF.

This clonotype has a handful of counts. This chain's CDR3 is CASSRGTANNQPQHF. The CDR3 nucleotides are TGTGCCAGCAGCCGAGGGACAGCCAATAATCAGCCCCAGCATTTT. This sequence joins TRBV28 and TRBJ1-5; TRBD1 aligns across 7 bases. CDR1 and CDR2 from the germline V gene are MDHEN and SYDVKM. V dropped 6 bases and J dropped 4; count of bases not matched to a gene: 9. The CDR3 totals 15 residues.

The chain uses TRBV6-1 and TRBJ2-2; tentatively, D is TRBD2 (5 bases). Looked up from germline, CDR1 is MNHNS and CDR2 is SASEGT. The CDR3 is 16 amino acids. The ends were cut back, 6 bases at V and 4 bases at J, with 18 bases in the middle. As DNA, the CDR3 is TGTGCCAGCAGCCGCGGGCCCCTCCCCGGCACCGGGGAGCTGTTTTTT. This encodes CASSRGPLPGTGELFF.

The table lists this clonotype with a few counts. This chain links TRBV7-2 with TRBJ2-4; 11 bases are a match to TRBD1. J lost 7 bases, V lost 5 bases, and 4 bases had no gene match. Per germline, CDR1 SGHTA and CDR2 FQGNSA. The CDR3 covers 14 residues. The CDR3 DNA follows: TGTGCCAGCAGCGGACAGGGGGCTGGGAACATTCAGTACTTC. Translation: CASSGQGAGNIQYF.

This clonotype was recorded only once. The chain recombines TRBV20-1 with TRBJ2-5, with a tentative D call TRBD2 (6 bases). Trimming shortened V by 3 bases and J by 4 bases, and 9 bases separated the two germline ends. Germline V gene sequence: CDR1 DFQATT, CDR2 SNEGSKA (reference sequence). CDR3 size: 12 residues. The CDR3 reads CSASRGGETQYF. The CDR3 DNA reads as TGCAGTGCTAGTAGGGGAGGAGAGACCCAGTACTTC.

The rearrangement links TRBV6-5 to TRBJ2-5; 10 bases are shared with TRBD2. This CDR3 has 16 residues. Unmatched junction bases numbered 7, after V lost 2 bases and J lost 4 bases. Germline values: CDR1 MNHEY, CDR2 SVGAGI. CDR3 DNA sequence: TGTGCCAGCAGTTACCCTCTAGCGGGGGTGCCAGAGACCCAGTACTTC. Amino acids: CASSYPLAGVPETQYF.

This chain joins TRBV7-4 and TRBJ1-3; D remains unclear. The V end lost 5 bases, the J end lost 3 bases, and 8 bases lay between the germline ends. Germline loops: CDR1 SGHVT, CDR2 SQSDAQ. This CDR3 region has 13 residues. The CDR3 DNA sequence: TGTGCCAGCAGCGCCATCTTTGGAAACACCATATATTTT. This sequence encodes CASSAIFGNTIYF.

This clonotype was detected a few times. The chain combines TRBV15 with TRBJ1-5; D perhaps matches TRBD1 (6 bases). CDR1 is LNHNV and CDR2 is YYDKDF in the germline V gene (reference sequence). The CDR3 is 15 residues long. Between the trimmed V and J ends, which lost 3 bases and 4 bases, there was a span of 13 bases. The CDR3: CATSREQGPNQPQHF. CDR3 bases: TGTGCCACCAGCAGGGAACAGGGACCTAATCAGCCCCAGCATTTT.

V usage is TRBV7-6 and J usage is TRBJ1-3, with a possible D match to TRBD1 (5 bases). This CDR3 spans 15 amino acids. Trimming cost V 3 bases and J 0 bases, with 9 bases left between them. Germline CDR1 SGHVS, CDR2 FNYEAQ. This chain's CDR3 is CASSFRDDSGNTIYF. Written as DNA, the CDR3 is TGTGCCAGCAGCTTTCGGGACGACTCTGGAAACACCATATATTTT.